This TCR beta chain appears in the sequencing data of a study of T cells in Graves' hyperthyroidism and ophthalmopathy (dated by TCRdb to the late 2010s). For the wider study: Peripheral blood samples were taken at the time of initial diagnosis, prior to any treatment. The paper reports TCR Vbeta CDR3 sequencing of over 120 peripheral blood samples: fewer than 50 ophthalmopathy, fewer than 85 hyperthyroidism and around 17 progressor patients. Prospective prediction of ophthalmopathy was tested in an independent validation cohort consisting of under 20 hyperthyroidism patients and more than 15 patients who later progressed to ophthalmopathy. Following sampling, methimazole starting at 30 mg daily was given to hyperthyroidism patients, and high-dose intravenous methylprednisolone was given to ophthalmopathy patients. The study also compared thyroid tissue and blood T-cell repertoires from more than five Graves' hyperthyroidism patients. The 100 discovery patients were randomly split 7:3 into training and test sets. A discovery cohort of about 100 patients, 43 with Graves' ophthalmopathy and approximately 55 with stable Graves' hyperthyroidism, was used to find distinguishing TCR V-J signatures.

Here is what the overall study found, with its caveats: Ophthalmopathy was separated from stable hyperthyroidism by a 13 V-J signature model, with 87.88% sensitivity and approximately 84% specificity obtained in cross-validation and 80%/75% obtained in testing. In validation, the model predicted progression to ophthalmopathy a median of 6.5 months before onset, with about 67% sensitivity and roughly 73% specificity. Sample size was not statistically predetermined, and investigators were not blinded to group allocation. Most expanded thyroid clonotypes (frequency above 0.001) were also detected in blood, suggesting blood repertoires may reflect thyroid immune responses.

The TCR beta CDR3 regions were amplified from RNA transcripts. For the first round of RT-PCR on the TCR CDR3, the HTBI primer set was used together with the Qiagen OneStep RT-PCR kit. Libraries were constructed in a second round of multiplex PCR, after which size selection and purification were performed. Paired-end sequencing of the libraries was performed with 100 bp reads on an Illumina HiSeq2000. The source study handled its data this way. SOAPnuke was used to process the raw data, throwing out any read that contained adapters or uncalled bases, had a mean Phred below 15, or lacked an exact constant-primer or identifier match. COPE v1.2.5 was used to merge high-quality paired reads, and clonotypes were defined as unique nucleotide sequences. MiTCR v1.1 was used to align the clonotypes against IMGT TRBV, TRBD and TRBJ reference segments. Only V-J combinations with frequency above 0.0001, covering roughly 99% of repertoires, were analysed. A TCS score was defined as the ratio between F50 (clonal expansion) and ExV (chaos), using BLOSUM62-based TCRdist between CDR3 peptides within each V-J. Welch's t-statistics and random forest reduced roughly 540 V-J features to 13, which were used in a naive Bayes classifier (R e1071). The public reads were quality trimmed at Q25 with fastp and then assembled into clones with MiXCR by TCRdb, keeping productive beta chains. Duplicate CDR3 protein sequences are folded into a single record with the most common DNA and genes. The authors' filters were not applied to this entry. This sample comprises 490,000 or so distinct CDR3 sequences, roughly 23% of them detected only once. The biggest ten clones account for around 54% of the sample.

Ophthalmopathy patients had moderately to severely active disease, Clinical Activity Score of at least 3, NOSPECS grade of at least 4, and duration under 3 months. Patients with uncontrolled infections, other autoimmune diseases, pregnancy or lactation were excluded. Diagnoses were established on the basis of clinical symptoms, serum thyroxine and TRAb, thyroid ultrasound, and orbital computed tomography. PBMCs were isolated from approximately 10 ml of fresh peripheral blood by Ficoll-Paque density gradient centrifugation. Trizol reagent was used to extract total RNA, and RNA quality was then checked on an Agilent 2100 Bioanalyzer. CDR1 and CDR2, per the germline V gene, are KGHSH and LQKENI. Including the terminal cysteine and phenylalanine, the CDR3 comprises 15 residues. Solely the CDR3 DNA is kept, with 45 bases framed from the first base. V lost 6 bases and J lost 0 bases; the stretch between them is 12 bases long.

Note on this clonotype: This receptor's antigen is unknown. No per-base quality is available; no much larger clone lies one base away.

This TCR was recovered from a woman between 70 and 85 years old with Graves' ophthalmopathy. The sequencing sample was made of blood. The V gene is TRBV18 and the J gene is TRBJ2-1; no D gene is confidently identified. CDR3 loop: CASSLLRNSYNEQFF. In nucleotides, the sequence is TGTGCCAGCTCTCTCCTCAGGAACTCCTACAATGAGCAGTTCTTC.